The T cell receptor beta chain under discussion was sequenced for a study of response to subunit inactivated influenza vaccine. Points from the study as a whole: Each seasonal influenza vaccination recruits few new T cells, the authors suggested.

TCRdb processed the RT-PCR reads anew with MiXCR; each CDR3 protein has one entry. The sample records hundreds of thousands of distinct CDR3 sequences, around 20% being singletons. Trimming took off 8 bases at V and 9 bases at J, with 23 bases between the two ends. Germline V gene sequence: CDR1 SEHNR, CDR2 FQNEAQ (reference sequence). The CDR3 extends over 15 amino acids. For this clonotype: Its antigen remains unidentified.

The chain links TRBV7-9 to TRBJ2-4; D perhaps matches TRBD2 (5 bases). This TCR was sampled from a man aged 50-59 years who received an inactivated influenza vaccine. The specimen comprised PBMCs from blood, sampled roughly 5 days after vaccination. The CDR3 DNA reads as TGTGCCAGCCAACCTAACGAGGGTCGTCTAGGCATTCAGTACTTC. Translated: CASQPNEGRLGIQYF.